A single sample is the source of the 29 T cell receptor beta chains below, sequenced in a study of early T cells in non-severe SARS-CoV-2 infection. MiXCR, run by TCRdb on the 5' RACE reads, gives a single entry per CDR3 protein. The table shows some 60,000 distinct CDR3 sequences, with about 9.9% occurring only once. Specimen: whole blood. These receptors were collected from an adult who was a healthcare worker with PCR-confirmed SARS-CoV-2 infection or an uninfected control (not recorded which).

This clonotype was counted at least ten times. The genes are TRBV7-9 and TRBJ1-1; TRBD1 aligns across 7 bases. The CDR3 has 15 amino acids. Germline V gene sequence: CDR1 SEHNR, CDR2 FQNEAQ (reference sequence). J gave up 5 bases and V 5 bases, and 11 bases lay outside the gene matches. In DNA form, the CDR3 reads TGTGCCAGCAGCCAGAGGGGGCGGGGTGAAACTGAAGCTTTCTTT. This sequence encodes CASSQRGRGETEAFF.

This clonotype was counted a few times. The V gene is TRBV20-1, the J gene TRBJ2-1, with D unclear. Germline CDR1 reads DFQATT; CDR2 reads SNEGSKA (reference sequence). The CDR3 has 12 amino acids. The V gene lost 0 bases and the J gene lost 8 bases, with 8 bases spanning the gap. The CDR3 DNA reads as TGCAGTGCTAGAGATCAGGTCGATGAGCAGTTCTTC. It specifies CSARDQVDEQFF.

This clonotype appeared many times. The CDR3 loop is CASSTRQGEQPQHF. Here the CDR3 DNA reads TGTGCCAGTAGTACCCGACAGGGGGAACAGCCCCAGCATTTT. The J gene is TRBJ1-5, the V gene TRBV19; TRBD1 agrees at 9 bases. Looked up from germline, CDR1 is LNHDA and CDR2 is SQIVND (reference sequence). This CDR3 contains 14 residues. Germline trimming cut 4 bases from V and 7 bases from J; bases unmatched to any gene: 5.

This clonotype was detected ten times or more. The rearrangement joins TRBV14 to TRBJ2-7, with D perhaps given as TRBD1 or TRBD2 (5 bases each). V gave up 8 bases and J gave up 0 bases, with 17 bases separating them. The CDR3 contains 15 residues. From germline, CDR1 is SGHDN and CDR2 FVKESK. The CDR3 is CASSWGRGGSYEQYV. In nucleotides, the CDR3 is TGTGCCAGCTCCTGGGGCCGGGGTGGCTCCTACGAGCAGTACGTC.

This clonotype was counted ten times or more. The rearrangement uses TRBV5-5 and TRBJ2-3, with D unclear. Trimming removed 4 bases from V and 2 bases from J, with 5 bases in between. Germline CDR1 and CDR2: SGHKS and YYEKEE (reference sequence). CDR3 length: 12 residues. The CDR3 bases are TGTGCCAGCAGCCATATCACAGATACGCAGTATTTT. It codes for CASSHITDTQYF.

This clonotype was seen only a few times. V is TRBV12-3 or TRBV12-4 and J is TRBJ2-3; the match to TRBD1 covers 10 bases. Trimming at V came to 5 bases and at J to 2 bases, leaving 1 base not matched to a gene. The CDR3 totals 14 residues. The CDR3 DNA is TGTGCCAGCAGTGGGACAGGGGCCACAGATACGCAGTATTTT. Its protein product is CASSGTGATDTQYF.

The CDR3 sequence: CASSLAGRASTDTQYF. The DNA of the CDR3 is TGTGCCAGCAGCTTAGCGGGCAGGGCATCCACAGATACGCAGTATTTT. The chain links TRBV7-9 to TRBJ2-3; tentatively, D is TRBD1 (5 bases). The CDR3 has 16 amino acids. The germline V gene has CDR1 SEHNR and CDR2 FQNEAQ (reference sequence). V was trimmed by 0 bases and J by 2 bases, leaving 12 bases between them.

This clonotype showed up many times. This chain joins TRBV3-1 and TRBJ1-1; D possibly corresponds to TRBD1 (5 bases). Germline V gene data show CDR1 as LGHDT and CDR2 as YNNKEL (reference sequence). The CDR3 loop spans 14 amino acids. Trimming took off 5 bases at V and 5 bases at J, with 15 bases between the two ends. The CDR3: CASSSGRERTEAFF. The DNA for the CDR3 is TGTGCCAGCAGCTCCGGCAGGGAGAGAACTGAAGCTTTCTTT.

This clonotype was counted between two and nine times. The CDR3 region has the DNA TGCGCCAGCAGCCGAACTGCAGGGGTTCAGCCCCAGCATTTT. Residues: CASSRTAGVQPQHF. The genes are TRBV4-1 and TRBJ1-5; possible D gene TRBD1, 6 bases. V was clipped by 4 bases and J by 6 bases, with 13 bases between them. Germline V CDR1 and CDR2: MGHRA, YSYEKL. This CDR3 spans 14 amino acids.

The rearrangement joins TRBV11-2 to TRBJ2-3, with D perhaps TRBD1 or TRBD2 (5 bases each). The CDR3 length is 14 residues. CDR1 and CDR2 (germline): SGHAT, FQNNGV. V gave up 8 bases and J gave up 2 bases, with 14 bases separating them. CDR3 in amino acids: CASAGQGATDTQYF. CDR3 nucleotide sequence: TGTGCCAGCGCTGGGCAGGGAGCCACAGATACGCAGTATTTT.

This clonotype was counted a few times. In DNA form, the CDR3 reads TGTGCCTGGAGTGAGACAGGGGGCTGGGATACGCAGTATTTT. Translating gives CAWSETGGWDTQYF. The chain couples TRBV30 to TRBJ2-3; 10 bases are shared with TRBD1. The V segment lost 1 base and the J segment 6 bases; nucleotides outside the gene matches: 4. CDR3 length: 14 amino acids. Germline V lookup: CDR1 GTSNPN, CDR2 SVGIG (reference sequence).

This clonotype was seen more than once but under ten times. This chain uses TRBV6-1 with TRBJ2-3; 8 bases are shared with TRBD2. V shed 7 bases and J 5 bases; nucleotides not matched to a gene: 5. The CDR3 spans 13 residues. The germline V gene encodes CDR1 MNHNS and CDR2 SASEGT. The DNA for the CDR3 is TGTGCCAGCAAAGCGGGGGCAGTAGATACGCAGTATTTT. As protein: CASKAGAVDTQYF.

The CDR3 sequence is CASSINSKKLFF. The CDR3 coding sequence is TGTGCCAGTAGTATTAACTCCAAAAAACTGTTTTTT. This chain links TRBV19 with TRBJ1-4; D is uncertain. CDR1 is LNHDA, CDR2 SQIVND, per germline (reference sequence). This CDR3 comprises 12 residues. Between the trimmed V and J ends, which lost 3 bases and 9 bases, there was a span of 8 bases.

The V gene is TRBV20-1, the J gene TRBJ2-1; 9 bases are shared with TRBD2. The CDR3 sequence is 13 residues long. V trimming: 5 bases; J trimming: 7 bases; junction bases outside the gene matches: 6. Per the germline V gene, CDR1 is DFQATT and CDR2 is SNEGSKA (reference sequence). Here the CDR3 DNA reads TGCAGTGCTCCCGGGACTAGCAGGAATGAGCAGTTCTTC. This translates into CSAPGTSRNEQFF.

This clonotype has at least ten counts. The chain links TRBV28 to TRBJ2-5, with a tentative D call TRBD1 (6 bases). Germline V CDR1 and CDR2: MDHEN, SYDVKM. The CDR3 has 15 residues. V was shortened by 3 bases and J by 4 bases, with 15 bases between the two germline ends. CDR3 DNA sequence: TGTGCCAGCAGTTTTTTTTTGGAAGGGGGAGAGACCCAGTACTTC. This sequence encodes CASSFFLEGGETQYF. The whole variable domain, remainder taken from reference TRBV28 and TRBJ2-5, is DVKVTQSSRYLVKRTGEKVFLECVQDMDHENMFWYRQDPGLGLRLIYFSYDVKMKEKGDIPEGYSVSREKKERFSLILESASTNQTSMYLCASSFFLEGGETQYFGPGTRLLVL.

This clonotype was seen only a few times. The rearrangement links TRBV5-5 to TRBJ2-7; tentatively, D is TRBD1 (5 bases). The germline V gene has CDR1 SGHKS and CDR2 YYEKEE (reference sequence). The CDR3 spans 13 residues. Trimming took off 4 bases at V and 6 bases at J, with 14 bases between the two ends. In nucleotides, the CDR3 is TGTGCCAGCAGCCATTTAGGACACTCCGAGCAGTACGTC. It translates to CASSHLGHSEQYV.

The chain joins TRBV5-6 to TRBJ2-7; D is perhaps TRBD1 (5 bases). The CDR3 covers 15 residues. Trimming took off 3 bases at V and 0 bases at J, with 13 bases between the two ends. The V gene's germline CDR1 is SGHDT and CDR2 YYEEEE. The CDR3 spells CASSSVTETSYEQYV. In DNA, the CDR3 is TGTGCCAGCAGCTCAGTGACAGAGACCTCCTACGAGCAGTACGTC.

This chain connects TRBV12-3 or TRBV12-4 to TRBJ1-5; D gene ambiguous. The CDR3 spans 12 residues. V dropped 6 bases and J dropped 9 bases, with 12 bases sitting between them. The CDR3 protein is CASRLGVGPQHF. In DNA, the CDR3 is TGTGCCAGCAGGCTCGGGGTGGGGCCCCAGCATTTT.

In this sample, this clonotype turned up a few times. V usage is TRBV20-1 and J usage is TRBJ2-2; tentatively, D is TRBD2 (6 bases). This CDR3 is 15 amino acids long. Trimming took 5 bases from V and 2 from J, leaving 15 bases between them. Germline CDR1 reads DFQATT; CDR2 reads SNEGSKA (reference sequence). CDR3 DNA sequence: TGCAGTGCTCCTATGGAGGGAACAAACACCGGGGAGCTGTTTTTT. Protein: CSAPMEGTNTGELFF.

This chain links TRBV7-9 with TRBJ2-3; 8 bases align to TRBD2. The CDR3 is made up of 16 amino acids. Germline V gene sequence: CDR1 SEHNR, CDR2 FQNEAQ (reference sequence). Losses at the gene ends were 1 base for V and 1 base for J; bases not matched to a gene: 4. CDR3 nucleotide sequence: TGTGCCAGCAGCTTAGGTAGCGGGGAGGGCACAGATACGCAGTATTTT. Encoded protein: CASSLGSGEGTDTQYF.

The chain links TRBV24-1 to TRBJ2-1, with D possibly being TRBD1 or TRBD2 (7 bases each). The CDR3 runs 16 residues. V lost 1 base to trimming and J lost 2 bases, with 11 bases between them. The germline CDR1 and CDR2 sequences are KGHDR and SFDVKD. The CDR3: CATSDFQGGAYNEQFF. CDR3 nucleotide sequence: TGTGCCACCAGTGATTTTCAGGGGGGGGCCTACAATGAGCAGTTCTTC.

V usage is TRBV6-5 and J usage is TRBJ2-5, with a possible D match to TRBD1 (6 bases). This CDR3 is 15 amino acids long. Germline assignment: CDR1 MNHEY and CDR2 SVGAGI. Trimming cost V 7 bases and J 2 bases, with 17 bases left between them. The CDR3, as DNA: TGTGCCAGCAAAATAGACAGGACCGATCAAGAGACCCAGTACTTC. The encoded protein is CASKIDRTDQETQYF.

This clonotype was seen at least ten times. The genes are TRBV12-3 or TRBV12-4 and TRBJ1-4; D possibly corresponds to TRBD1 (6 bases). The V and J ends lost 5 bases and 8 bases respectively, with 18 bases between them. The CDR3 sequence is 15 residues long. The CDR3 here is CASSKQSRGVEKLFF. DNA of the CDR3: TGTGCCAGCAGTAAGCAATCCAGGGGCGTGGAAAAACTGTTTTTT.

Many counts were recorded for this clonotype. This rearrangement joins TRBV6-1 to TRBJ2-7; D is unresolved. CDR3 size: 16 residues. Per the germline V gene, CDR1 is MNHNS and CDR2 is SASEGT. Trimming removed 0 bases from V and 1 base from J, with 13 bases in between. CDR3 in DNA: TGTGCCAGCAGTGAAGCGGGGATCCTGGCATCCTACGAGCAGTACGTC. Its translation is CASSEAGILASYEQYV.

V is TRBV4-2 and J is TRBJ2-2; possible D gene TRBD1, 5 bases. Germline loops: CDR1 LGHNA, CDR2 YNFKEQ. This CDR3 region has 15 residues. The ends were cut back, 6 bases at V and 4 bases at J, with 15 bases in the middle. CDR3 sequence reads: CASRRTFTATGELFF. The CDR3 region has the DNA TGTGCCAGCAGACGGACATTCACGGCCACCGGGGAGCTGTTTTTT.

This clonotype was seen more than once but under ten times. Its ends do not fully match the called genes, so a read error is possible. The genes are TRBV7-6 and TRBJ2-1; D is undetermined. Germline V gene sequence: CDR1 SGHVS, CDR2 FNYEAQ. The CDR3 length is 14 residues. The CDR3 DNA is TGTGCCAGCAGCGTAGCCCCAGATTACAATGAGCAGTTCTTC. Translation: CASSVAPDYNEQFF.

This clonotype was seen ten or more times. The chain links TRBV4-1 to TRBJ1-2; D may be TRBD1 (6 bases). Germline values: CDR1 MGHRA, CDR2 YSYEKL. V was trimmed by 0 bases and J by 7 bases, leaving 21 bases between them. The CDR3 runs to 17 residues. The CDR3 is CASSQDERGRFLFGYTF. In DNA, the CDR3 is TGCGCCAGCAGCCAAGATGAGCGGGGGCGCTTTCTCTTTGGCTACACCTTC.

The table lists this clonotype with a few counts. The CDR3 loop reads CASSAGYVSGYTF. The CDR3 bases are TGTGCCAGCAGCGCGGGTTACGTCTCTGGCTACACCTTC. The chain links TRBV3-1 to TRBJ1-2; no clear D. Germline CDR1 and CDR2: LGHDT and YNNKEL (reference sequence). Trimming took 5 bases from V and 7 from J, leaving 14 bases between them. The CDR3 spans 13 residues. The complete variable domain, with remaining parts taken from reference TRBV3-1 and TRBJ1-2, reads DTAVSQTPKYLVTQMGNDKSIKCEQNLGHDTMYWYKQDSKKFLKIMFSYNNKELIINETVPNRFSPKSPDKAHLNLHINSLELGDSAVYFCASSAGYVSGYTFGSGTRLTVV.

This clonotype was counted between two and nine times. The chain links TRBV20-1 to TRBJ2-3; possibly TRBD1 or TRBD2 for D (5 bases each). V shed 2 bases and J shed 2 bases, with 14 bases lying between them. This CDR3 contains 15 residues. Germline V lookup: CDR1 DFQATT, CDR2 SNEGSKA (reference sequence). CDR3 amino acids: CSARWMGRDTDTQYF. CDR3 nucleotide sequence: TGCAGTGCTAGATGGATGGGACGGGACACAGATACGCAGTATTTT.